One sample yielded the 23 T cell receptor beta chains listed below, sequenced in a study of blood T cell repertoires in COVID-19. Sequencing used immunoSEQ multiplex PCR; TCRdb keeps in-frame clones, though not all of them. The table has about 120,000 clones, approximately 68% seen once. The source material was peripheral blood. The receptors originated from a woman aged 55-69 years with acute or convalescent COVID-19.

This chain joins TRBV7-9 and TRBJ1-4; the D gene is possibly TRBD1 (6 bases). The CDR3 is 15 residues long. Germline V CDR1 and CDR2: SEHNR, FQNEAQ (reference sequence). V lost 4 bases and J lost 0, with 9 bases in between. CDR3 sequence: CASSSQGATNEKLFF. In DNA form, the CDR3 reads TGTGCCAGCAGCTCACAGGGTGCAACTAATGAAAAACTGTTTTTT.

The chain is built from TRBV5-6 and TRBJ1-1, with D tentatively TRBD1 (6 bases). The CDR3 has 15 amino acids. Germline loops: CDR1 SGHDT, CDR2 YYEEEE. V was clipped by 0 bases and J by 5 bases, with 14 bases between them. The CDR3 protein is CASSLVQGRGTEAFF. CDR3 nucleotide sequence: TGTGCCAGCAGCTTGGTCCAGGGAAGGGGGACTGAAGCTTTCTTT.

V is TRBV6-2 or TRBV6-3 and J is TRBJ1-2; TRBD1 matches at 11 bases. This CDR3 has 14 residues. Trimming removed 4 bases from V and 8 bases from J; junction bases left unmatched: 6. Germline V gives CDR1 MNHEY, CDR2 SVGEGT. The CDR3 region is CASSSDRGPSGYTF. The CDR3 DNA sequence: TGTGCCAGCAGTTCGGACAGGGGGCCGAGCGGCTACACCTTC.

The chain is built from TRBV28 and TRBJ1-5; D is ambiguous. The CDR3 totals 16 residues. V was trimmed by 6 bases and J by 2 bases, leaving 17 bases between them. Germline CDR1 MDHEN, CDR2 SYDVKM. CDR3 nucleotides: TGTGCCAGCAGCCCCGGCGGGAGGGTCGGCAATCAGCCCCAGCATTTT. Amino acids: CASSPGGRVGNQPQHF.

The chain carries TRBV4-2 and TRBJ2-2, with 7 bases lining up with TRBD2. Trimming cost V 3 bases and J 0 bases; bases outside gene matches: 4. This CDR3 comprises 16 residues. Germline lookup yields CDR1 LGHNA and CDR2 YNFKEQ. CDR3 residues: CASSQGRGPNTGELFF. In nucleotides, the CDR3 is TGTGCCAGCAGCCAGGGGAGGGGCCCGAACACCGGGGAGCTGTTTTTT.

The chain uses TRBV18 and TRBJ1-2; D is unresolved. This CDR3 has 12 residues. Per the germline V gene, CDR1 is KGHSH and CDR2 is LQKENI. The ends were cut back, 3 bases at V and 6 bases at J, with 8 bases in the middle. The CDR3 coding sequence is TGTGCCAGCTCACCCCAGGATGATGGCTACACCTTC. It specifies CASSPQDDGYTF.

The chain links TRBV21-1 to TRBJ1-2. TRBV21-1 is tagged as a pseudogene. This CDR3 has 12 amino acids. In nucleotides, the CDR3 is TGTGCCAGCAGTCTCGGGAACTATGGCTACACCTTC. Translation gives CASSLGNYGYTF.

The sample holds a few counts of this clone. The chain links TRBV30 to TRBJ1-4; a possible D gene is TRBD1 (5 bases). Trimming pared 5 bases from V and 4 bases from J, leaving 14 bases between. The germline V gene encodes CDR1 GTSNPN and CDR2 SVGIG (reference sequence). The CDR3 contains 14 residues. The CDR3 protein is CAWGFGTNNEKLFF. The CDR3 DNA reads as TGTGCCTGGGGGTTCGGGACTAATAATGAAAAACTGTTTTTT.

The chain uses TRBV4-3 and TRBJ2-5, with 9 positions matching TRBD2. The CDR3 runs 20 residues. CDR1 is LGHNA and CDR2 is YSLEER in the germline V gene. Unmatched junction bases numbered 15, after V lost 0 bases and J lost 1 base. The CDR3 DNA sequence: TGCGCCAGCAGCCAAGAACGGGTTTCAAGGGCGCGGGGGGGCCAAGAGACCCAGTACTTC. The encoded protein is CASSQERVSRARGGQETQYF.

V is TRBV19 and J is TRBJ1-3; 8 nucleotides agree with TRBD1. After removal of 4 bases from V and 1 base from J, the junction contained 12 bases not matched to a gene. Per germline, CDR1 LNHDA and CDR2 SQIVND (reference sequence). The CDR3 totals 18 residues. In DNA form, the CDR3 reads TGTGCCAGTAGTACTTTGCGTGGACAGGGAAGATCTGGAAACACCATATATTTT. This sequence encodes CASSTLRGQGRSGNTIYF.

This chain joins TRBV7-6 and TRBJ2-5; 10 bases are a match to TRBD1. Trimming cost V 5 bases and J 5 bases; bases outside gene matches: 8. Germline assignment: CDR1 SGHVS and CDR2 FNYEAQ. This CDR3 is built from 15 residues. CDR3 bases: TGTGCCAGCAGCGAGGGCCGACAGGGGGCTGAGACCCAGTACTTC. Amino acids: CASSEGRQGAETQYF. The variable domain in full, with the rest retrieved from reference TRBV7-6 and TRBJ2-5, is GAGVSQSPRYKVTKRGQDVALRCDPISGHVSLYWYRQALGQGPEFLTYFNYEAQQDKSGLPNDRFSAERPEGSISTLTIQRTEQRDSAMYRCASSEGRQGAETQYFGPGTRLLVL.

V and J are TRBV7-8 and TRBJ2-3; a possible D gene is TRBD2 (7 bases). Germline CDR1 is SGHVS and CDR2 is FQNEAQ. This CDR3 contains 16 residues. Trimming cost V 5 bases and J 3 bases, with 18 bases left between them. DNA for the CDR3: TGTGCCAGCAGCGAAAGGGGGGGCACTTTAACAGATACGCAGTATTTT. Its protein product is CASSERGGTLTDTQYF.

The CDR3 here is CASSMRGTQHF. The CDR3 DNA reads as TGTGCCAGTAGTATGAGGGGGACCCAGCATTTT. The chain carries TRBV19 and TRBJ1-5, with a tentative D call TRBD1 (6 bases). CDR1 and CDR2 (germline): LNHDA, SQIVND (reference sequence). Trimming removed 3 bases from V and 11 bases from J, with 8 bases in between. CDR3 length equals 11 residues.

This clone is a singleton in its sample. The rearrangement links TRBV5-1 to TRBJ1-1; TRBD1 matches 7 bases. The CDR3 has 14 residues. In germline, CDR1 is SGHRS, CDR2 YFSETQ. With 3 bases clipped from V and 3 bases from J, the junction kept 5 bases outside the gene matches. For the CDR3, the DNA is TGCGCCAGCAGCTCGTCGACAGGGTACACTGAAGCTTTCTTT. This translates into CASSSSTGYTEAFF.

V and J are TRBV7-2 and TRBJ2-1; 9 bases fit TRBD2. V lost 2 bases, J lost 6 bases, and 5 bases stayed unmatched. CDR3 length equals 15 residues. Germline loops: CDR1 SGHTA, CDR2 FQGNSA. The CDR3 DNA sequence: TGTGCCAGCAGCTTACCGCTAGCGGGGAGCAATGAGCAGTTCTTC. It encodes CASSLPLAGSNEQFF. The full variable domain, completed using reference TRBV7-2 and TRBJ2-1, is GAGVSQSPSNKVTEKGKDVELRCDPISGHTALYWYRQSLGQGLEFLIYFQGNSAPDKSGLPSDRFSAERTGGSVSTLTIQRTQQEDSAVYLCASSLPLAGSNEQFFGPGTRLTVL.

The chain employs TRBV28 and TRBJ1-2; D might be TRBD1 (6 bases). The CDR3 totals 13 residues. The V gene lost 4 bases and the J gene lost 7 bases, with 13 bases spanning the gap. The germline CDR1 and CDR2 sequences are MDHEN and SYDVKM. The CDR3 spells CASSSSGVGGYTF. CDR3 nucleotides: TGTGCCAGCAGTTCATCAGGGGTCGGTGGCTACACCTTC.

The rearrangement uses TRBV7-8 and TRBJ1-6; D not resolved. The CDR3 spans 14 residues. V lost 1 base and J 10 bases, leaving 11 bases between the germline ends. Germline CDR1 and CDR2: SGHVS and FQNEAQ. The CDR3: CASSLVSAGSPLHF. The CDR3 bases are TGTGCCAGCAGCTTAGTGTCGGCGGGCTCACCCCTCCACTTT. The entire variable domain, with the rest obtained from reference TRBV7-8 and TRBJ1-6, is as follows: GAGVSQSPRYKVAKRGQDVALRCDPISGHVSLFWYQQALGQGPEFLTYFQNEAQLDKSGLPSDRFFAERPEGSVSTLKIQRTQQEDSAVYLCASSLVSAGSPLHFGNGTRLTVT.

This chain joins TRBV7-2 and TRBJ2-7; 8 nucleotides align to TRBD1. The CDR3 totals 13 residues. Trimming removed 5 bases from V and 3 bases from J; junction bases left unmatched: 3. The V gene's germline CDR1 is SGHTA and CDR2 FQGNSA. The CDR3 sequence is CASSRDRGYEQYF. The CDR3 DNA reads as TGTGCCAGCAGCCGCGACAGGGGCTACGAGCAGTACTTC.

With regard to this clone: Additional DNA sequences in this sample encode the identical CDR3. The rearrangement links TRBV7-2 to TRBJ2-7, with 9 nucleotides matching TRBD2. The V and J ends lost 1 base and 2 bases, in that order; junction bases with no gene match: 3. Germline CDR1 reads SGHTA; CDR2 reads FQGNSA. The length of the CDR3 is 15 residues. CDR3 DNA: TGTGCCAGCAGCTTAGACAGCGGGGGGACCTACGAGCAGTACTTC. It specifies CASSLDSGGTYEQYF.

Here the CDR3 reads CASSLGGLATNEKLFF. CDR3 DNA: TGTGCCAGCAGCTTGGGGGGGCTCGCAACTAATGAAAAACTGTTTTTT. The chain uses TRBV5-6 and TRBJ1-4, with D possibly TRBD1 on 6 matching bases. This CDR3 has 16 amino acids. V shed 0 bases and J shed 0 bases, with 9 bases lying between them. CDR1 SGHDT and CDR2 YYEEEE come from the germline V gene.

This rearrangement joins TRBV18 to TRBJ1-1, with TRBD1 matching 8 bases. In germline, CDR1 is KGHSH, CDR2 LQKENI. V shed 0 bases, J shed 0 bases, and the junction held 6 bases outside the gene matches. This CDR3 has 17 amino acids. The CDR3 sequence is CASSPPRGQELNTEAFF. The CDR3 DNA sequence: TGTGCCAGCTCACCACCGAGGGGACAGGAGCTGAACACTGAAGCTTTCTTT.

This chain joins TRBV24-1 and TRBJ2-3; D unresolved. This CDR3 region has 12 residues. The V gene's germline CDR1 is KGHDR and CDR2 SFDVKD. Trimming shortened V by 4 bases and J by 2 bases, and 3 bases separated the two germline ends. The CDR3 spells CATSEYTDTQYF. The CDR3 region has the DNA TGTGCCACCAGTGAGTACACAGATACGCAGTATTTT.

The chain carries TRBV7-2 and TRBJ2-1; 8 bases align to TRBD1. The CDR3 totals 14 residues. The J segment lost 11 bases and the V segment lost 3 bases, leaving 9 bases of the junction unmatched. Germline CDR1 SGHTA, CDR2 FQGNSA. This CDR3 is CASSFERTGKKQFF. CDR3 in DNA: TGTGCCAGCAGCTTCGAACGGACAGGGAAGAAGCAGTTCTTC.